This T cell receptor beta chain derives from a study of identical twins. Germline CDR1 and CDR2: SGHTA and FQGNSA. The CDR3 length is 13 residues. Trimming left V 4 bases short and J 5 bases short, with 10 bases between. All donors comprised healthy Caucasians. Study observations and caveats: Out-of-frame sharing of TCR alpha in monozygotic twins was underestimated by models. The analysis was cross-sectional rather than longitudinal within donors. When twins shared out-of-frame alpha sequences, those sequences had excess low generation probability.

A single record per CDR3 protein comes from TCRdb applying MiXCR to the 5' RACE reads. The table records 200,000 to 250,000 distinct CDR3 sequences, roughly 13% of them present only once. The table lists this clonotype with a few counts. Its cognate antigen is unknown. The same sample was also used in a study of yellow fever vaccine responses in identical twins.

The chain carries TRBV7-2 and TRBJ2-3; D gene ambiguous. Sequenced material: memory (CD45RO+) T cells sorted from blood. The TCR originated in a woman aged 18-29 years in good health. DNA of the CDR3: TGTGCCAGCAGCTCCAATCTTGGAGATACGCAGTATTTT. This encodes CASSSNLGDTQYF.